Below, 3 T cell receptor beta chains from the same sample are listed, as sequenced in a study of T cells in women clearing cervical HPV infection. The method was immunoSEQ multiplex PCR; TCRdb's version includes in-frame clones alone and lacks a portion of them. Its table lists about 24,000 clones. Sequencing was performed on blood buffy coat. Receptor source: a woman between 18 and 69 years old with a cervical HPV16 infection that either progressed to CIN3+ or cleared (not recorded which).

On this clone itself: The read is 3 residues too short to cover the CDR3 end, so that end is filled in from the germline J gene. This sequence joins TRBV28 and TRBJ1-1, with TRBD1 as a possible D gene (5 bases). This CDR3 region has 20 residues. The germline gives CDR1 MDHEN, CDR2 SYDVKM. CDR3 protein: CASSSTGERASTHLIETAFF. CDR3 DNA (partial): TGTGCCAGCAGTTCGACGGGGGAGAGGGCTAGTACCCATCTCATAGAGACA.

The CDR3 here is CSVHRVLGLRNTEAFF. CDR3 DNA, as far as it was read: TGCAGCGTTCACAGGGTTTTAGGGTTGAGGAACACTGAA. This chain joins TRBV29-1 and TRBJ1-1, with D possibly matching TRBD1 (6 bases). Coverage ceases 3 residues before the CDR3 finishes, and the germline J gene fills in the end. Germline V gene data show CDR1 as SQVTM and CDR2 as ANQGSEA. V shed 5 bases and J shed 1 base, with 20 bases lying between them. This CDR3 comprises 16 residues. Variable domain in full (rest from reference TRBV29-1 and TRBJ1-1): SAVISQKPSRDICQRGTSLTIQCQVDSQVTMMFWYRQQPGQSLTLIATANQGSEATYESGFVIDKFPISRPNLTFSTLTVSNMSPEDSSIYLCSVHRVLGLRNTEAFFGQGTRLTVV.

A note on this clone: The sequenced fragment ends 3 residues before the CDR3 boundary, so the rest is inferred from the germline J gene. Other DNA sequences in the same sample also yield this CDR3. This chain uses TRBV7-2 with TRBJ2-1, with a tentative D call TRBD2 (6 bases). Trimming stripped 5 bases from V and 2 bases from J, with 13 bases between. Germline CDR1 reads SGHTA; CDR2 reads FQGNSA. The CDR3 has 15 amino acids. Partial CDR3 DNA: TGTGCCAGCAGCCTCAGTAGCGGAACCTACAATGAG. This encodes CASSLSSGTYNE. The full CDR3 protein is CASSLSSGTYNEQFF. Variable domain in full (rest from reference TRBV7-2 and TRBJ2-1): GAGVSQSPSNKVTEKGKDVELRCDPISGHTALYWYRQSLGQGLEFLIYFQGNSAPDKSGLPSDRFSAERTGGSVSTLTIQRTQQEDSAVYLCASSLSSGTYNEQFFGPGTRLTVL.